This TCR beta chain emerged from a study of Graves' ophthalmopathy and Graves' hyperthyroidism. If no ophthalmopathy appeared within 18 months of follow-up, hyperthyroidism was termed stable. The diagnostic workup employed clinical symptoms, serum thyroxine, TRAb, thyroid ultrasound and orbital computed tomography. This clonotype has at least ten counts. Its antigen remains unidentified. Overall study findings and caveats: Detection in blood was also observed for most expanded thyroid clonotypes above 0.001 frequency. The model achieved approximately 71% sensitivity and roughly 79% specificity for ophthalmopathy progression.

Germline V gene sequence: CDR1 DFQATT, CDR2 SNEGSKA (reference sequence). The CDR3 is made up of 18 amino acids. V was clipped by 1 base and J by 4 bases; unmatched bases: 11. The authors amplified TCR beta CDR3 regions from RNA transcripts. In the first round, RT-PCR was carried out with HTBI primers, and a multiplex PCR formed the second round. MiXCR, run by TCRdb on the multiplex PCR reads, gives a single entry per CDR3 protein. The sample includes just over 400,000 distinct CDR3 sequences, 20% to 25% of them seen just once. The rearrangement uses TRBV20-1 and TRBJ2-2; 11 positions agree with TRBD2. Sequenced input: peripheral blood. This TCR was recovered from a woman aged 18 to 35 with stable Graves' hyperthyroidism. The CDR3 loop reads CSARGRGSGRAGTGELFF. CDR3 DNA sequence: TGCAGTGCTAGAGGTCGTGGTAGCGGGAGGGCCGGCACCGGGGAGCTGTTTTTT.